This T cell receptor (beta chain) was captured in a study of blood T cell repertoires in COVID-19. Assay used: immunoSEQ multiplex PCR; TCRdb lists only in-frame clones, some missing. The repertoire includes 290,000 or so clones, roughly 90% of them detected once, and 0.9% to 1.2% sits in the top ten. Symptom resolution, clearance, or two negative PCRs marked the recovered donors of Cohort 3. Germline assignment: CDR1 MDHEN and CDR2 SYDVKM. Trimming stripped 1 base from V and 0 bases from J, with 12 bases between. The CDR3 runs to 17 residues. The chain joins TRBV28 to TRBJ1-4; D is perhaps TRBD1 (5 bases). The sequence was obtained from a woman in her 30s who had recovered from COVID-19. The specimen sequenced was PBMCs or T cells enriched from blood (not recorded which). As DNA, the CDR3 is TGTGCCAGCAGTTTATTCTGGCAGGGTGCAACTAATGAAAAACTGTTTTTT. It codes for CASSLFWQGATNEKLFF.